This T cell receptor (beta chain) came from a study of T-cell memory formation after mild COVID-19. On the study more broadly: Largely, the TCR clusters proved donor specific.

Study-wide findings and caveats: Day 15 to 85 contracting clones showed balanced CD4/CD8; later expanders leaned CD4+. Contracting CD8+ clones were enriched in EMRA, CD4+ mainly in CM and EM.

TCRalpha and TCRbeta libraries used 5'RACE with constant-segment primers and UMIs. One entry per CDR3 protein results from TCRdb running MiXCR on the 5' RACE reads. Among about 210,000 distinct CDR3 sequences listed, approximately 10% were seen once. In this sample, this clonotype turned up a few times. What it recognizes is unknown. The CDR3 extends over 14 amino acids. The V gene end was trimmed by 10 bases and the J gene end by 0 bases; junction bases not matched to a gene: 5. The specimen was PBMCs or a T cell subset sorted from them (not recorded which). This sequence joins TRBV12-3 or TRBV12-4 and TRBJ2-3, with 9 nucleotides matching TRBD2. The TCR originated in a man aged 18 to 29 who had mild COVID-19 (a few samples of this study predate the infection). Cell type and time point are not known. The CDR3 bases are TGTGCCACCCGGAGCGGGGGGAGCACAGATACGCAGTATTTT. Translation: CATRSGGSTDTQYF.